One T cell receptor beta chain is described in this entry. Its specificity is unknown. 13 Jbeta primers and 60 Vbeta primers were used for the PCR. Measured with immunoSEQ multiplex PCR; TCRdb has only the in-frame clones, and not every one. This table holds around 110,000 clones, 55% to 65% found once. The sample comes from a study of cytomegalovirus exposure and HLA in healthy donors. Overall study findings and caveats: When analyzed later, the rates of TCR association showed variation by HLA locus, with DRB1 the most and HLA-C the fewest.

CDR1 is MNHEY and CDR2 is SMNVEV in the germline V gene (reference sequence). V gave up 3 bases and J gave up 3 bases, with 15 bases separating them. The CDR3 loop spans 15 amino acids. The gene calls are TRBV27 and TRBJ2-7, with D possibly matching TRBD2 (5 bases). The sequence came from a woman in her 40s in good health and CMV-seropositive. Sequencing used PBMCs. CDR3 nucleotides: TGTGCCAGCAGTTTGGCCAGTCCTAGCTTCTACGAGCAGTACTTC. Translating gives CASSLASPSFYEQYF.